This T cell receptor beta chain emerged from a study of blood T cell repertoires in COVID-19. TCRdb keeps only in-frame clones here, not all; method: immunoSEQ multiplex PCR. The table has a few hundred thousand clones, roughly 85% seen once. V dropped 4 bases and J dropped 1 base, with 11 bases sitting between them. The CDR3 extends over 14 amino acids. Germline V gene data show CDR1 as SGHRS and CDR2 as YFSETQ. The chain uses TRBV5-1 and TRBJ2-5; a possible D gene is TRBD2 (6 bases). This clonotype was sampled from a man aged 25-45 years who had recovered from COVID-19. The sequenced sample consisted of PBMCs or T cells enriched from blood (not recorded which). The CDR3 is CASSTRTIQETQYF. CDR3 nucleotides: TGCGCCAGCAGCACCAGGACTATCCAAGAGACCCAGTACTTC.